The sequence of this T cell receptor beta chain was determined in a study of blood T cell repertoires in COVID-19. For the study at large: Samples of COVID-19 (acute and convalescent) were obtained from the United States, Italy and Spain.

V gave up 5 bases and J gave up 3 bases; unmatched junction bases: 3. Germline V gene data show CDR1 as SGHRS and CDR2 as YFSETQ. CDR3 length: 13 amino acids. Per the study methods: Reference gene primer amplification gave estimated nucleated cell counts. Here immunoSEQ multiplex PCR was the method, and the copy in TCRdb shows in-frame clones only, minus some. V and J calls and clone size come straight from that table; D and trimming were deduced from the DNA. The profile covers fewer than 70,000 clones, with roughly nine tenths appearing a single time and 8% to 9% taken by the ten largest. This chain uses TRBV5-1 with TRBJ2-7, with 9 bases fitting TRBD2. The sequenced material came from peripheral blood. The clonotype comes from a woman in her 70s with active COVID-19. The chain's CDR3 is CASSAGGYYEQYF. For the CDR3, the DNA is TGCGCCAGCAGTGCGGGGGGGTACTACGAGCAGTACTTC.